This T cell receptor (beta chain) was identified during a study of blood T cell repertoires in COVID-19. About the research overall: Sources were T cells, B-cell-depleted T cells, or PBMCs; the material itself was cDNA or gDNA.

Clinical history reported by participants formed the basis on which cohorts were assigned. Cohort 3 donors were reported recovered after two negative PCRs, clearance, or symptom resolution. On this clone itself: The same CDR3 arises from other DNA sequences in this sample as well.

Study processing details: Estimation of nucleated cell counts was performed using reference gene primer amplification. Clones were sequenced by immunoSEQ multiplex PCR, and TCRdb holds only the in-frame ones, with some missing. D and trimming were read from the DNA, whereas the V and J calls and clone size are those reported in that table. The sample has hundreds of thousands of clones, roughly 87% seen once. The germline V gene encodes CDR1 SGDLS and CDR2 YYNGEE. The CDR3 is made up of 14 amino acids. The V gene lost 0 bases and the J gene lost 4 bases, with 8 bases spanning the gap. The chain has TRBV9 and TRBJ1-5, with no clear D. This TCR was sampled from a young woman who had recovered from COVID-19. Specimen: PBMCs or T cells enriched from blood (not recorded which). CDR3 nucleotides: TGTGCCAGCAGCGTAGGAGGCGGTAATCAGCCCCAGCATTTT. This gives the protein CASSVGGGNQPQHF.